Following are 5 T cell receptor beta chains from one sample sequenced in a study of metastatic and nonmetastatic thyroid tumors. TCRdb re-called the PCR reads with MiXCR. Of over 55,000 clones listed, 25% to 35% are singletons. Not a single patient had been given any form of treatment at any point before undergoing thyroid surgery. Material: blood. The receptors stem from a female donor with papillary thyroid cancer or a benign thyroid nodule (not recorded which). Some clones in this sample may be carry-over from other donors' samples.

V and J are TRBV7-8 and TRBJ2-7, with TRBD1 matching 10 bases. The CDR3 is 17 residues long. V was pared by 5 bases and J by 4 bases, with 14 bases of the junction left unmatched. In germline, CDR1 is SGHVS, CDR2 FQNEAQ. Here the CDR3 DNA reads TGTGCCAGCAGCCCCCGCCCGGGACAGGGGACGTCGTACGAGCAGTACTTC. Translating it yields CASSPRPGQGTSYEQYF. Drawing the rest from reference TRBV7-8 and TRBJ2-7, the complete variable domain is GAGVSQSPRYKVAKRGQDVALRCDPISGHVSLFWYQQALGQGPEFLTYFQNEAQLDKSGLPSDRFFAERPEGSVSTLKIQRTQQEDSAVYLCASSPRPGQGTSYEQYFGPGTRLTVT.

This clone was recorded at least ten times. Here the CDR3 reads CASTKTGSSYNSPLHF. The CDR3 DNA sequence: TGTGCCAGCACTAAGACAGGGAGCTCCTATAATTCACCCCTCCACTTT. The chain links TRBV6-1 to TRBJ1-6; 7 bases line up with TRBD1. V lost 7 bases to trimming and J lost 0 bases; unmatched junction nucleotides: 6. The CDR3 contains 16 residues. The germline V gene has CDR1 MNHNS and CDR2 SASEGT.

The rearrangement links TRBV19 to TRBJ2-7; TRBD2 agrees at 7 bases. The junction had 4 bases not matched to a gene; V was cut back by 5 bases and J by 0 bases. This CDR3 has 14 residues. Per the germline V gene, CDR1 is LNHDA and CDR2 is SQIVND (reference sequence). The DNA for the CDR3 is TGTGCCAGTAGTGCCCGACTAGCCTCCTACGAGCAGTACTTC. Its protein is CASSARLASYEQYF.

This clone has more than one count but fewer than ten. The V gene is TRBV12-3 or TRBV12-4, the J gene TRBJ2-4, with D tentatively TRBD2 (5 bases). The V end was cut by 5 bases, the J end by 6 bases, with 11 bases between. CDR3 size: 13 residues. CDR3 nucleotides: TGTGCCAGCAGTCCAACCGGGATAAACATTCAGTACTTC. Translating gives CASSPTGINIQYF.

A remark on this clone: One end of the junction fails to match germline, which may point to a read error. The chain joins TRBV7-2 to TRBJ2-5, with D possibly matching TRBD1 (8 bases). The CDR3 contains 14 residues. CDR1 and CDR2 from the germline V gene are SGHTA and FQGNSA. CDR3 residues: CASSRQGASGTKYF. In nucleotides, the CDR3 is TGTGCCAGCAGCCGGCAGGGGGCGAGCGGGACCAAGTACTTC.